Shown below are 14 T cell receptor beta chains from a single sample sequenced in a study of cytomegalovirus exposure and HLA in healthy donors. The PCR used 60 Vbeta and 13 Jbeta primers. Method: immunoSEQ multiplex PCR; TCRdb's copy keeps in-frame clones and lacks some. The sample shows under 200,000 clones, roughly 13% of them seen only once. The sequenced sample was PBMCs. These receptors were obtained from a man aged 50-60 years in good health and CMV-seropositive.

This clone has a handful of counts. The chain uses TRBV7-2 and TRBJ1-1; 10 bases agree with TRBD1. The V and J ends lost 5 bases and 3 bases, in that order; junction bases with no gene match: 9. This CDR3 is built from 16 residues. Per germline, CDR1 SGHTA and CDR2 FQGNSA. The CDR3 bases are TGTGCCAGCAGCGATCGACAGGGGGCTCCTTACACTGAAGCTTTCTTT. Its protein is CASSDRQGAPYTEAFF.

This clone has only a few counts. This rearrangement joins TRBV6-5 to TRBJ2-7; D is possibly TRBD2 (6 bases). V dropped 6 bases and J dropped 10 bases, with 16 bases sitting between them. Germline V gives CDR1 MNHEY, CDR2 SVGAGI. The CDR3 is 12 residues long. In DNA form, the CDR3 reads TGTGCCAGCAGCCCACCGGGACTTGTCCAGTACTTC. Protein product: CASSPPGLVQYF.

This chain joins TRBV9 and TRBJ1-2, with 10 nucleotides matching TRBD1. The CDR3 extends over 15 amino acids. CDR1 and CDR2 (germline): SGDLS, YYNGEE. Trimming at V came to 3 bases and at J to 5 bases, leaving 7 bases not matched to a gene. The CDR3 DNA is TGTGCCAGCAGCGAACGATGGGACAGGGGATATGGCTACACCTTC. Its translation is CASSERWDRGYGYTF.

This chain connects TRBV4-3 to TRBJ2-5; 8 nucleotides line up with TRBD1. V shed 2 bases and J 4 bases; nucleotides not matched to a gene: 6. CDR3 length: 15 amino acids. Germline lookup yields CDR1 LGHNA and CDR2 YSLEER. CDR3 protein: CASSQQGAGRETQYF. CDR3 nucleotide sequence: TGCGCCAGCAGCCAACAGGGGGCGGGCAGAGAGACCCAGTACTTC.

This clone was observed a handful of times. The CDR3 DNA sequence: TGTGCCAGCAGTGACCCGACAGGGGGCACTGAAGCTTTCTTT. Its protein is CASSDPTGGTEAFF. V gene TRBV6-5 combines with J gene TRBJ1-1; 9 positions agree with TRBD1. The CDR3 is 14 residues long. V lost 5 bases and J lost 4; bases outside the gene matches: 5. Germline V gene sequence: CDR1 MNHEY, CDR2 SVGAGI.

This clone was recorded a few times. The CDR3 spells CASSLQGGSTDTQYF. DNA of the CDR3: TGCGCCAGCAGCTTGCAGGGGGGCTCCACAGATACGCAGTATTTT. The chain uses TRBV5-1 and TRBJ2-3; TRBD1 might be the D (7 bases). V lost 1 base and J lost 2, with 11 bases in between. The germline V gene has CDR1 SGHRS and CDR2 YFSETQ. The CDR3 length is 15 residues.

This clone turned up a few times. V gene TRBV7-6 combines with J gene TRBJ1-2, with TRBD1 as a possible D gene (5 bases). CDR1 and CDR2 (germline): SGHVS, FNYEAQ. The CDR3 sequence is 13 residues long. Trimming removed 6 bases from V and 5 bases from J, with 13 bases in between. The CDR3 nucleotides are TGTGCCAGCAGTCCCGGCAGGGAATATGGCTACACCTTC. Its protein is CASSPGREYGYTF.

In this sample, this clone turned up a few times. The chain recombines TRBV19 with TRBJ1-5, with a possible D match to TRBD1 (5 bases). V was trimmed by 5 bases and J by 2 bases, leaving 19 bases between them. Germline V CDR1 and CDR2: LNHDA, SQIVND (reference sequence). The CDR3 sequence is 17 residues long. The CDR3 reads CASSARLGGMGNQPQHF. The CDR3, as DNA: TGTGCCAGTAGTGCCCGTCTGGGGGGTATGGGCAATCAGCCCCAGCATTTT. The complete variable domain, with remaining parts taken from reference TRBV19 and TRBJ1-5, reads DGGITQSPKYLFRKEGQNVTLSCEQNLNHDAMYWYRQDPGQGLRLIYYSQIVNDFQKGDIAEGYSVSREKKESFPLTVTSAQKNPTAFYLCASSARLGGMGNQPQHFGDGTRLSIL.

This rearrangement joins TRBV5-4 to TRBJ2-5; 8 bases fit TRBD2. The trim removed 0 bases at V and 2 bases at J, leaving 9 bases unmatched. The CDR3 has 17 amino acids. Germline assignment: CDR1 SGHNT and CDR2 YYREEE (reference sequence). CDR3 amino acids: CASSLGLAGLHQETQYF. DNA for the CDR3: TGTGCCAGCAGCTTGGGGCTAGCGGGTTTACATCAAGAGACCCAGTACTTC.

This clone was counted only a few times. V is TRBV30 and J is TRBJ1-5; D gene unclear. CDR1 and CDR2 from the germline V gene are GTSNPN and SVGIG (reference sequence). Trimming removed 4 bases from V and 10 bases from J, with 14 bases in between. The CDR3 runs to 12 residues. The CDR3 nucleotides read TGTGCCTGGAACTACCGTTCCCAACCCCAGCATTTT. Its protein product is CAWNYRSQPQHF. The whole variable domain, remainder taken from reference TRBV30 and TRBJ1-5, is SQTIHQWPATLVQPVGSPLSLECTVEGTSNPNLYWYRQAAGRGLQLLFYSVGIGQISSEVPQNLSASRPQDRQFILSSKKLLLSDSGFYLCAWNYRSQPQHFGDGTRLSIL.

This clone was counted only a few times. This chain connects TRBV29-1 to TRBJ1-1, with 7 bases fitting TRBD1. The ends lost 7 bases at V and 1 base at J; junction bases unmatched: 6. Germline V gene sequence: CDR1 SQVTM, CDR2 ANQGSEA. The length of the CDR3 is 13 residues. CDR3 nucleotide sequence: TGCAGCGCCGACAGGGCCCCGAACACTGAAGCTTTCTTT. This translates into CSADRAPNTEAFF. The full variable domain, its missing parts supplied by reference TRBV29-1 and TRBJ1-1, is SAVISQKPSRDICQRGTSLTIQCQVDSQVTMMFWYRQQPGQSLTLIATANQGSEATYESGFVIDKFPISRPNLTFSTLTVSNMSPEDSSIYLCSADRAPNTEAFFGQGTRLTVV.

This clone was counted a few times. The J gene is TRBJ1-2, the V gene TRBV28; 7 bases agree with TRBD1. There are 14 residues in the CDR3. Germline V gives CDR1 MDHEN, CDR2 SYDVKM. The V and J ends lost 8 bases and 7 bases, in that order; junction bases with no gene match: 13. Here the CDR3 DNA reads TGTGCCAGCGGATTACCCGACAGGGCGTCTGGCTACACCTTC. Amino acids: CASGLPDRASGYTF.

This sequence joins TRBV6-5 and TRBJ2-7, with 7 bases identical to TRBD2. The CDR3 is made up of 13 amino acids. Germline CDR1 is MNHEY and CDR2 is SVGAGI. After removal of 7 bases from V and 3 bases from J, the junction contained 6 bases not matched to a gene. The CDR3 loop is CASTQGGNYEQYF. The CDR3 region has the DNA TGTGCCAGCACCCAGGGAGGGAACTACGAGCAGTACTTC.

This clone has just a few counts. The chain links TRBV7-8 to TRBJ2-3; no firm D call. The V gene's germline CDR1 is SGHVS and CDR2 FQNEAQ. CDR3 length equals 15 residues. Between the trimmed V and J ends, which lost 7 bases and 0 bases, there was a span of 14 bases. The CDR3 DNA reads TGTGCCAGCACCAGGAACGGAATTAGCACAGATACGCAGTATTTT. It yields the protein CASTRNGISTDTQYF.